The 32 T cell receptor beta chains given below trace back to one sample, sequenced in a study of blood T cell repertoires in COVID-19 (dated by TCRdb to the early 2020s). The protocol used for the library was the immunoSEQ multiplex PCR assay. The clones in this table, taken by TCRdb from immuneACCESS, are in-frame only. Not every clone is retained; where verified, under half of the shortfall comes from an unresolved V gene, and the cause of the rest is unknown. The sample table records 29,000 or so clones; more than 75% of these occur just once. The top ten constitute about 12% of the sample. The sample taken for sequencing was peripheral blood. These TCRs come from a human donor in a cohort sampled during active COVID-19. The donor label of this sample is uncertain.

This chain uses TRBV15 with TRBJ1-6; 9 nucleotides agree with TRBD1. V shed 8 bases, J shed 14 bases, and the junction held 13 bases outside the gene matches. This CDR3 contains 14 residues. Germline V CDR1 and CDR2: LNHNV, YYDKDF (reference sequence). The CDR3 spells CATAVDRGLGALHF. In nucleotides, the CDR3 is TGTGCCACCGCTGTGGACAGGGGCCTGGGTGCCCTCCACTTT.

V gene TRBV9 combines with J gene TRBJ2-1, with 10 bases identical to TRBD2. CDR3 length equals 15 residues. CDR1 and CDR2 (germline): SGDLS, YYNGEE. V dropped 5 bases and J dropped 7; count of bases not matched to a gene: 9. CDR3 amino acids: CASRGPSGSLNEQFF. The CDR3 DNA reads as TGTGCCAGCAGGGGGCCTAGCGGGAGCCTTAATGAGCAGTTCTTC.

This chain connects TRBV27 to TRBJ2-1; tentative D call: TRBD2 (5 bases). V lost 5 bases and J 4 bases, leaving 12 bases between the germline ends. Germline loops: CDR1 MNHEY, CDR2 SMNVEV (reference sequence). CDR3 length equals 14 residues. CDR3 in amino acids: CASSRSLGYNEQFF. In DNA, the CDR3 is TGTGCCAGCAGTCGCTCACTAGGTTACAATGAGCAGTTCTTC.

The chain uses TRBV2 and TRBJ2-7; D is unclear. This CDR3 comprises 14 residues. V was shortened by 5 bases and J by 0 bases, with 11 bases between the two germline ends. Germline V CDR1 and CDR2: SNHLY, FYNNEI. CDR3: CASSNQQSSYEQYF. The CDR3 DNA follows: TGTGCCAGCAGTAATCAACAGAGCTCCTACGAGCAGTACTTC.

In its sample, this clone was seen once. The rearrangement uses TRBV9 and TRBJ2-2, with a weak D call TRBD2 (5 bases). CDR1 SGDLS and CDR2 YYNGEE come from the germline V gene. The CDR3 spans 16 residues. V was trimmed by 4 bases and J by 7 bases, leaving 20 bases between them. The CDR3 DNA is TGTGCCAGCAGCCCCTTGGGCAGCGGACGAGGCGGGGAGCTGTTTTTT. Translated: CASSPLGSGRGGELFF.

This clone was recorded a few times. This chain connects TRBV5-6 to TRBJ2-7; no definite D call. CDR3 length: 14 amino acids. The V end lost 1 base, the J end lost 4 bases, and 12 bases lay between the germline ends. CDR1 is SGHDT, CDR2 YYEEEE, per germline. The CDR3 protein is CASSLMDLAYEQYF. CDR3 bases: TGTGCCAGCAGCTTGATGGATTTAGCATACGAGCAGTACTTC.

In the case of this clone: A junction end diverges from the germline sequence, so it may reflect a read error. The rearrangement uses TRBV4-1 and TRBJ2-3; 9 positions agree with TRBD2. CDR3 length: 15 amino acids. Germline CDR1 and CDR2: MGHRA and YSYEKL. The CDR3 bases are TGCGCCAGCAGTCGACTTGGGACTAGCAGAGATACGCAGTATTTT. It specifies CASSRLGTSRDTQYF.

The chain recombines TRBV27 with TRBJ1-1; 7 bases map to TRBD1. The CDR3 is made up of 14 amino acids. V gave up 2 bases and J gave up 4 bases; unmatched junction bases: 4. Germline V gene sequence: CDR1 MNHEY, CDR2 SMNVEV (reference sequence). CDR3: CASSLRGQVTEAFF. CDR3 bases: TGTGCCAGCAGTTTAAGGGGGCAGGTCACTGAAGCTTTCTTT.

The rearrangement joins TRBV19 to TRBJ2-2; no firm D call. V lost 6 bases, J lost 6 bases, and 14 bases lay in between. CDR1 and CDR2 (germline): LNHDA, SQIVND (reference sequence). The CDR3 contains 14 residues. In nucleotides, the CDR3 is TGTGCCAGTAGCCAAACTGCCTGGTCCGGGGAGCTGTTTTTT. Encoded protein: CASSQTAWSGELFF.

The J gene is TRBJ2-5, the V gene TRBV28; TRBD2 agrees at 9 bases. V gave up 8 bases and J gave up 4 bases; unmatched junction bases: 8. The V gene's germline CDR1 is MDHEN and CDR2 SYDVKM. The CDR3 spans 14 residues. CDR3 nucleotides: TGTGCCAGCGCTTTAGCGGGGGAGGCAGAGACCCAGTACTTC. Residues: CASALAGEAETQYF. The full variable domain, in which reference TRBV28 and TRBJ2-5 provide the parts outside the CDR3, is DVKVTQSSRYLVKRTGEKVFLECVQDMDHENMFWYRQDPGLGLRLIYFSYDVKMKEKGDIPEGYSVSREKKERFSLILESASTNQTSMYLCASALAGEAETQYFGPGTRLLVL.

The chain uses TRBV19 and TRBJ2-2; perhaps TRBD2 as D (6 bases). From germline, CDR1 is LNHDA and CDR2 SQIVND (reference sequence). The V end lost 1 base, the J end lost 5 bases, and 8 bases lay between the germline ends. CDR3 length equals 14 residues. CDR3 sequence: CASSIGGETGELFF. The CDR3 DNA reads TGTGCCAGTAGTATAGGCGGGGAAACCGGGGAGCTGTTTTTT.

The rearrangement uses TRBV20-1 and TRBJ1-1; no definite D call. CDR1 and CDR2 (germline): DFQATT, SNEGSKA (reference sequence). The V end lost 3 bases, the J end lost 11 bases, and 13 bases lay between the germline ends. CDR3 length equals 11 residues. The CDR3 DNA follows: TGCAGTGCTAGCTTTCGCACGGGGGCTTTCTTT. Translation: CSASFRTGAFF.

The chain links TRBV3-1 (or the pseudogene TRBV3-2) to TRBJ2-1, with TRBD2 identical over 7 bases. The CDR3 extends over 14 amino acids. The V segment lost 0 bases and the J segment 9 bases; nucleotides outside the gene matches: 5. Per germline, CDR1 LGHDT and CDR2 YNNKEL (reference sequence). CDR3 coding DNA: TGTGCCAGCAGCCAAGATTCGGGGAGGGGTGAGCAGTTCTTC. Amino acid sequence: CASSQDSGRGEQFF.

The chain combines TRBV24-1 with TRBJ2-1; possible D gene TRBD2, 6 bases. CDR3 length: 16 residues. V was clipped by 2 bases and J by 7 bases, with 17 bases between them. CDR1 and CDR2 from the germline V gene are KGHDR and SFDVKD. CDR3 in amino acids: CATSDSRLAEGNEQFF. The CDR3 DNA reads as TGTGCCACCAGTGATTCCCGACTTGCGGAGGGTAATGAGCAGTTCTTC.

This clone came up once. This chain links TRBV2 with TRBJ2-1; D remains ambiguous. Between the trimmed V and J ends, which lost 5 bases and 7 bases, there was a span of 12 bases. CDR1 is SNHLY, CDR2 FYNNEI, per germline. The CDR3 length is 13 residues. CDR3 loop: CASSPTTPNEQFF. In nucleotides, the CDR3 is TGTGCCAGCAGTCCTACCACGCCTAATGAGCAGTTCTTC.

The chain couples TRBV5-4 to TRBJ2-5; tentative D call: TRBD1 (5 bases). Germline V CDR1 and CDR2: SGHNT, YYREEE (reference sequence). This CDR3 is built from 14 residues. Trimming took 3 bases from V and 2 from J, leaving 11 bases between them. The CDR3 sequence is CASSWGRGQETQYF. The CDR3 DNA is TGTGCCAGCAGCTGGGGTAGGGGACAAGAGACCCAGTACTTC.

V is TRBV3-1 (or the pseudogene TRBV3-2) and J is TRBJ2-4; D ambiguous. The V end was cut by 8 bases, the J end by 3 bases, with 8 bases between. Germline V gives CDR1 LGHDT, CDR2 YNNKEL (reference sequence). The CDR3 runs 12 residues. The CDR3 bases are TGTGCCAGCTCCATAGACAAAAACATTCAGTACTTC. Translated: CASSIDKNIQYF.

This chain links TRBV9 with TRBJ2-1; TRBD2 matches 11 bases. CDR1 SGDLS and CDR2 YYNGEE come from the germline V gene. Trimming at V came to 4 bases and at J to 5 bases, leaving 2 bases not matched to a gene. This CDR3 region has 14 residues. CDR3 nucleotide sequence: TGTGCCAGCAGCACTAGCGGGAGTAACAATGAGCAGTTCTTC. Its protein product is CASSTSGSNNEQFF. The whole variable domain, remainder taken from reference TRBV9 and TRBJ2-1, is DSGVTQTPKHLITATGQRVTLRCSPRSGDLSVYWYQQSLDQGLQFLIQYYNGEERAKGNILERFSAQQFPDLHSELNLSSLELGDSALYFCASSTSGSNNEQFFGPGTRLTVL.

This rearrangement joins TRBV4-1 to TRBJ2-7; 8 bases fit TRBD1. J was trimmed by 0 bases and V by 4 bases; bases with no gene match: 5. There are 15 residues in the CDR3. The V gene's germline CDR1 is MGHRA and CDR2 YSYEKL. The CDR3 sequence: CASSPGTGSSYEQYF. CDR3 nucleotide sequence: TGCGCCAGCAGCCCCGGGACAGGTAGCTCCTACGAGCAGTACTTC.

The chain links TRBV5-4 to TRBJ1-4, with 7 bases that match TRBD1. Trimming removed 2 bases from V and 12 bases from J; junction bases left unmatched: 10. The CDR3 is 14 amino acids. Germline values: CDR1 SGHNT, CDR2 YYREEE (reference sequence). The CDR3 is CASSLQGRLGELFF. DNA for the CDR3: TGTGCCAGCAGCTTACAGGGGCGGTTGGGGGAACTGTTTTTT.

The chain combines TRBV5-4 with TRBJ2-7, with 7 positions matching TRBD2. CDR1 is SGHNT and CDR2 is YYREEE in the germline V gene (reference sequence). The CDR3 spans 14 residues. Losses at the gene ends were 5 bases for V and 2 bases for J; bases not matched to a gene: 7. This chain's CDR3 is CASRGGASTYEQYF. The CDR3 region has the DNA TGTGCCAGCAGGGGAGGGGCGTCCACCTACGAGCAGTACTTC.

This sequence joins TRBV5-1 and TRBJ2-2; 11 bases align to TRBD2. The V gene's germline CDR1 is SGHRS and CDR2 YFSETQ. J gave up 6 bases and V 4 bases, and 8 bases lay outside the gene matches. The CDR3 loop spans 16 amino acids. The CDR3 DNA sequence: TGCGCCAGCAGCGACTTAGCGGGAGGGGGATCCGGGGAGCTGTTTTTT. Translation: CASSDLAGGGSGELFF.

V usage is TRBV29-1 and J usage is TRBJ2-1; 7 bases align to TRBD1. Germline V gene lookup returns CDR1 SQVTM and CDR2 ANQGSEA. The trim removed 4 bases at V and 8 bases at J, leaving 5 bases unmatched. CDR3 length equals 12 residues. CDR3 region: CSVGTGVDEQFF. The CDR3 DNA sequence: TGCAGCGTTGGAACAGGGGTGGATGAGCAGTTCTTC.

The chain combines TRBV24-1 with TRBJ2-2; D is uncertain. Trimming shortened V by 3 bases and J by 3 bases, and 7 bases separated the two germline ends. This CDR3 is built from 14 residues. CDR1 and CDR2 from the germline V gene are KGHDR and SFDVKD. The CDR3 coding sequence is TGTGCCACCAGTGATCTCAGTTACACCGGGGAGCTGTTTTTT. Protein sequence: CATSDLSYTGELFF.

The chain recombines TRBV6-5 with TRBJ1-5; the match to TRBD1 covers 7 bases. Germline V gene sequence: CDR1 MNHEY, CDR2 SVGAGI. V trimming: 6 bases; J trimming: 3 bases; junction bases outside the gene matches: 8. This CDR3 has 15 residues. CDR3 in amino acids: CASSRNRGVNQPQHF. The CDR3 DNA follows: TGTGCCAGCAGCAGGAACAGGGGCGTCAATCAGCCCCAGCATTTT.

About this clone: Other DNA sequences of this sample code for an identical CDR3. This chain joins TRBV11-2 and TRBJ1-1, with 8 bases lining up with TRBD1. V dropped 5 bases and J dropped 5; count of bases not matched to a gene: 1. The germline CDR1 and CDR2 sequences are SGHAT and FQNNGV. The CDR3 is 12 amino acids. CDR3 bases: TGTGCCAGCAGCAGACAGGGGACTGAAGCTTTCTTT. Protein sequence: CASSRQGTEAFF.

CDR3 region: CAISESQGAGANVLTF. Here the CDR3 DNA reads TGTGCCATCAGTGAGTCTCAGGGCGCTGGGGCCAACGTCCTGACTTTC. The J gene is TRBJ2-6, the V gene TRBV10-3; possibly TRBD1 for D (5 bases). The CDR3 sequence is 16 residues long. V shed 0 bases and J shed 2 bases, with 8 bases lying between them. CDR1 is ENHRY, CDR2 SYGVKD, per germline.

V gene TRBV24-1 combines with J gene TRBJ2-5; D remains ambiguous. Looked up from germline, CDR1 is KGHDR and CDR2 is SFDVKD. V was clipped by 1 base and J by 5 bases, with 7 bases between them. This CDR3 has 13 amino acids. The CDR3 reads CATSDFYGETQYF. CDR3 nucleotide sequence: TGTGCCACCAGTGATTTTTACGGGGAGACCCAGTACTTC.

This clone came up a few times. J is TRBJ2-7 and V is TRBV2; the match to TRBD1 covers 7 bases. Germline CDR1 is SNHLY and CDR2 is FYNNEI. The CDR3 runs 14 residues. J gave up 2 bases and V 6 bases, and 7 bases lay outside the gene matches. As DNA, the CDR3 is TGTGCCAGCAGCGTGACAGGGAGTACCTACGAGCAGTACTTC. Protein product: CASSVTGSTYEQYF.

The chain carries TRBV3-1 (or the pseudogene TRBV3-2) and TRBJ2-1; 7 bases are a match to TRBD2. CDR3 length equals 15 residues. V gave up 0 bases and J gave up 9 bases; unmatched junction bases: 8. The germline gives CDR1 LGHDT, CDR2 YNNKEL (reference sequence). The CDR3 spells CASSQDVWEGREQFF. The CDR3 nucleotides are TGTGCCAGCAGCCAAGATGTGTGGGAGGGCCGTGAGCAGTTCTTC.

The chain uses TRBV3-1 (or the pseudogene TRBV3-2) and TRBJ1-1; 7 bases are shared with TRBD1. In germline, CDR1 is LGHDT, CDR2 YNNKEL (reference sequence). With 8 bases clipped from V and 4 bases from J, the junction kept 16 bases outside the gene matches. This CDR3 comprises 16 residues. The CDR3 protein is CASSLEWGDRVTEAFF. The CDR3 DNA follows: TGTGCCAGCTCCTTAGAATGGGGAGACAGGGTCACTGAAGCTTTCTTT.

The chain combines TRBV7-9 with TRBJ1-1; 7 bases are shared with TRBD1. There are 13 residues in the CDR3. Germline V lookup: CDR1 SEHNR, CDR2 FQNEAQ (reference sequence). J was trimmed by 3 bases and V by 4 bases; bases with no gene match: 2. The CDR3 loop is CASSSQGDTEAFF. The DNA of the CDR3 is TGTGCCAGCAGCTCTCAGGGGGACACTGAAGCTTTCTTT.